What follows are 28 T cell receptor beta chains derived from one specimen sequenced in a study of T-cell reconstitution after alpha-beta-depleted transplantation in children. The TCRbeta library was prepared with unique molecular identifiers. TCRdb analysed the PCR reads with MiXCR anew, one entry per CDR3 protein. Of 250,000 to 300,000 distinct CDR3 sequences listed, roughly 9.1% are singletons. The specimen comprised PBMCs, sampled before TCRalphabeta/CD19-depleted stem cell transplant. The source of these receptors is a boy in the first two years of life with acute myeloid leukemia, due to receive a stem cell transplant.

In regard to this clonotype: This may arise from a read error, as a much more abundant clone is one base away. This rearrangement joins TRBV12-3 or TRBV12-4 to TRBJ2-2; D is unresolved. CDR3 length: 15 amino acids. Trimming shortened V by 4 bases and J by 1 base, and 10 bases separated the two germline ends. The CDR3, as DNA: TGTGCCAGCAGTTCATCCTGGGGGAACACCGGGGAGCTGTTTTTT. The encoded protein is CASSSSWGNTGELFF.

This clonotype showed up many times. The V gene is TRBV24-1, the J gene TRBJ1-5; possible D gene TRBD1, 6 bases. The CDR3 consists of 16 residues. Germline-derived CDR1 and CDR2 are KGHDR and SFDVKD. The V end was cut by 2 bases, the J end by 6 bases, with 16 bases between. The CDR3 coding sequence is TGTGCCACCAGTGATTCACGATTGTCAGGGGTTCAGCCCCAGCATTTT. Its protein is CATSDSRLSGVQPQHF.

J is TRBJ2-7 and V is TRBV19; D unresolved. Between the trimmed V and J ends, which lost 7 bases and 1 base, there was a span of 14 bases. The germline V gene encodes CDR1 LNHDA and CDR2 SQIVND (reference sequence). This CDR3 has 14 amino acids. This CDR3 reads CASKTQPDSYEQYF. Written as DNA, the CDR3 is TGTGCCAGTAAAACCCAGCCCGATTCCTACGAGCAGTACTTC. Combining the CDR3 with reference TRBV19 and TRBJ2-7 gives the whole variable domain DGGITQSPKYLFRKEGQNVTLSCEQNLNHDAMYWYRQDPGQGLRLIYYSQIVNDFQKGDIAEGYSVSREKKESFPLTVTSAQKNPTAFYLCASKTQPDSYEQYFGPGTRLTVT.

At least ten counts were recorded for this clonotype. V and J are TRBV4-2 and TRBJ2-1; TRBD2 aligns across 11 bases. Germline V CDR1 and CDR2: LGHNA, YNFKEQ. The V segment lost 1 base and the J segment 5 bases; nucleotides outside the gene matches: 7. This CDR3 is built from 17 residues. The CDR3 DNA reads as TGTGCCAGCAGCCAAGGCGGTTTACTAGCGGGGGACAATGAGCAGTTCTTC. It encodes CASSQGGLLAGDNEQFF.

This clonotype was observed at least ten times. This chain joins TRBV7-6 and TRBJ1-6; 7 nucleotides line up with TRBD1. This CDR3 comprises 15 residues. V gave up 5 bases and J gave up 6 bases; unmatched junction bases: 7. The germline CDR1 and CDR2 sequences are SGHVS and FNYEAQ. For the CDR3, the DNA is TGTGCCAGCAGCGCGCGACAGGGATTTAATTCACCCCTCCACTTT. Amino acids: CASSARQGFNSPLHF.

This clonotype was counted at least ten times. The CDR3, as DNA: TGTGCCAGCAGCCAACAGGGGGCGGGGGAGACCCAGTACTTC. Its translation is CASSQQGAGETQYF. The V call is TRBV14, the J call TRBJ2-5; 8 bases are a match to TRBD1. Germline V gene lookup returns CDR1 SGHDN and CDR2 FVKESK. The junction had 4 bases not matched to a gene; V was cut back by 2 bases and J by 5 bases. The CDR3 runs 14 residues.

This clonotype occurred many times. This chain links TRBV20-1 with TRBJ2-7; 10 nucleotides agree with TRBD2. The CDR3 totals 14 residues. Germline values: CDR1 DFQATT, CDR2 SNEGSKA (reference sequence). The V and J ends lost 5 bases and 2 bases, in that order; junction bases with no gene match: 6. CDR3 in amino acids: CSAFSGGPPYEQYF. Here the CDR3 DNA reads TGCAGTGCTTTTAGCGGGGGGCCCCCCTACGAGCAGTACTTC.

In its sample, this clonotype was seen many times. One end of the junction does not line up with germline, which may come from a read error. V usage is TRBV7-9 and J usage is TRBJ1-5; D may be TRBD1 (5 bases). Per the germline V gene, CDR1 is SEHNR and CDR2 is FQNEAQ (reference sequence). The CDR3 contains 13 residues. The DNA for the CDR3 is TGCGCCAGCAGCTTGGGGGGAGGTCAGCCCCAGCATTTT. It encodes CASSLGGGQPQHF.

This chain uses TRBV7-8 with TRBJ2-3; perhaps TRBD1 as D (7 bases). Germline values: CDR1 SGHVS, CDR2 FQNEAQ. Trimming took 1 base from V and 0 from J, leaving 11 bases between them. The CDR3 is 16 residues long. Here the CDR3 DNA reads TGTGCCAGCAGCTTAGTTTCAGGGGGGAGCACAGATACGCAGTATTTT. Its translation is CASSLVSGGSTDTQYF.

This clonotype came up many times. This chain uses TRBV7-8 with TRBJ2-5; 7 positions match TRBD2. CDR3 length equals 18 residues. The germline gives CDR1 SGHVS, CDR2 FQNEAQ. Unmatched junction bases numbered 15, after V lost 5 bases and J lost 0 bases. This chain's CDR3 is CASSTDRDYRFYQETQYF. The CDR3 nucleotides are TGTGCCAGCAGCACTGACCGGGACTACCGCTTTTACCAAGAGACCCAGTACTTC.

This clonotype was observed many times. J is TRBJ2-7 and V is TRBV4-3, with D perhaps given as TRBD1 or TRBD2 (5 bases each). V lost 2 bases and J 5 bases, leaving 22 bases between the germline ends. The CDR3 has 17 amino acids. Germline lookup yields CDR1 LGHNA and CDR2 YSLEER. Here the CDR3 reads CASSQSTPGPLPDEQYF. The CDR3 nucleotides are TGCGCCAGCAGCCAATCTACCCCGGGACCCCTCCCGGACGAGCAGTACTTC.

This clonotype showed up many times. V and J are TRBV2 and TRBJ1-1, with TRBD1 matching 7 bases. This CDR3 has 16 residues. Germline values: CDR1 SNHLY, CDR2 FYNNEI. After removal of 6 bases from V and 0 bases from J, the junction contained 10 bases not matched to a gene. CDR3 nucleotides: TGTGCCAGCAGCCCTAGACAGGGAGGGATGAACACTGAAGCTTTCTTT. Translating gives CASSPRQGGMNTEAFF.

This clonotype was recorded many times. V and J are TRBV5-1 and TRBJ2-1, with 7 bases matching TRBD1. The V segment lost 2 bases and the J segment 4 bases; nucleotides outside the gene matches: 6. The germline CDR1 and CDR2 sequences are SGHRS and YFSETQ. The CDR3 sequence is 15 residues long. The CDR3 bases are TGCGCCAGCAGCTTCCGGGACAGCCTTTACAATGAGCAGTTCTTC. Protein sequence: CASSFRDSLYNEQFF.

The table lists this clonotype with a few counts. CDR3 loop: CASSQDRRDTYNEQFF. CDR3 coding DNA: TGCGCCAGCAGCCAAGATCGCCGGGATACCTACAATGAGCAGTTCTTC. The rearrangement joins TRBV4-1 to TRBJ2-1; tentative D call: TRBD2 (5 bases). V lost 0 bases and J lost 2, with 11 bases in between. Germline lookup yields CDR1 MGHRA and CDR2 YSYEKL. This CDR3 contains 16 residues.

The V gene is TRBV2, the J gene TRBJ2-2; D unresolved. Germline V lookup: CDR1 SNHLY, CDR2 FYNNEI. The V end was cut by 8 bases, the J end by 5 bases, with 15 bases between. The CDR3 is made up of 14 amino acids. The CDR3 protein is CASWPFLGTGELFF. CDR3 DNA: TGTGCCAGCTGGCCGTTTCTGGGGACCGGGGAGCTGTTTTTT.

This clonotype was seen ten or more times. This CDR3 is CASSRRDSGANVLTF. DNA of the CDR3: TGTGCCAGCAGCCGGCGGGACTCTGGGGCCAACGTCCTGACTTTC. V gene TRBV12-3 or TRBV12-4 combines with J gene TRBJ2-6, with D tentatively TRBD2 (6 bases). This CDR3 comprises 15 residues. V was clipped by 6 bases and J by 0 bases, with 9 bases between them.

This clonotype was seen only once. This sequence may be a read error, since a much larger clone differs from it by one base. The rearrangement uses TRBV6-1 and TRBJ2-6; 7 positions agree with TRBD2. Germline V lookup: CDR1 MNHNS, CDR2 SASEGT. This CDR3 has 15 amino acids. Trimming at V came to 6 bases and at J to 0 bases, leaving 2 bases not matched to a gene. The chain's CDR3 is CASSSSGSGANVLTF. The CDR3 DNA is TGTGCCAGCAGCTCTAGCGGCTCTGGGGCCAACGTCCTGACTTTC.

This clonotype was picked up many times. This chain uses TRBV6-5 with TRBJ2-7; a possible D gene is TRBD2 (6 bases). From germline, CDR1 is MNHEY and CDR2 SVGAGI. This CDR3 is built from 15 residues. Trimming stripped 2 bases from V and 2 bases from J, with 13 bases between. The CDR3 region has the DNA TGTGCCAGCAGTTACGGTAGGCTAGCGCCCTACGAGCAGTACTTC. Residues: CASSYGRLAPYEQYF.

This clonotype was recorded many times. The rearrangement joins TRBV5-5 to TRBJ1-4; 9 bases align to TRBD1. Germline trimming cut 2 bases from V and 8 bases from J; bases unmatched to any gene: 4. Germline V gene lookup returns CDR1 SGHKS and CDR2 YYEKEE (reference sequence). This CDR3 has 14 amino acids. CDR3: CASSFGQGKEKLFF. Here the CDR3 DNA reads TGTGCCAGCAGCTTTGGACAGGGGAAAGAAAAACTGTTTTTT. The variable domain in full, completed from reference TRBV5-5 and TRBJ1-4, reads DAGVTQSPTHLIKTRGQQVTLRCSPISGHKSVSWYQQVLGQGPQFIFQYYEKEERGRGNFPDRFSARQFPNYSSELNVNALLLGDSALYLCASSFGQGKEKLFFGSGTQLSVL.

For this clonotype: A much larger clone differs from this one at a single base, so this may be a read error. This sequence joins TRBV11-2 and TRBJ2-7, with 7 bases matching TRBD1. Germline values: CDR1 SGHAT, CDR2 FQNNGV. This CDR3 region has 14 residues. CDR3 nucleotides: TGTGCCAGCAGCCAATACAGGGGTTCCTACGACCAGTACTTC. This translates into CASSQYRGSYDQYF.

This clonotype appeared a few times. The chain employs TRBV15 and TRBJ2-1, with 9 bases fitting TRBD1. The germline gives CDR1 LNHNV, CDR2 YYDKDF (reference sequence). The CDR3 runs 13 residues. V was clipped by 5 bases and J by 8 bases; unmatched bases: 4. The chain's CDR3 is CATSRTGGDEQFF. CDR3 in DNA: TGTGCCACCAGCCGTACAGGGGGCGATGAGCAGTTCTTC. Complete variable domain (other parts from reference TRBV15 and TRBJ2-1): DAMVIQNPRYQVTQFGKPVTLSCSQTLNHNVMYWYQQKSSQAPKLLFHYYDKDFNNEADTPDNFQSRRPNTSFCFLDIRSPGLGDTAMYLCATSRTGGDEQFFGPGTRLTVL.

This clonotype was seen a few times. The chain joins TRBV7-3 to TRBJ2-1; TRBD2 might be the D (6 bases). Trimming took off 1 base at V and 4 bases at J, with 8 bases between the two ends. The germline V gene has CDR1 SGHTA and CDR2 FQGTGA. The CDR3 consists of 14 residues. This CDR3 reads CASSLRRGYNEQFF. The DNA for the CDR3 is TGTGCCAGCAGCTTAAGGCGGGGTTACAATGAGCAGTTCTTC. The full variable domain, rest sourced from reference TRBV7-3 and TRBJ2-1, is GAGVSQTPSNKVTEKGKYVELRCDPISGHTALYWYRQSLGQGPEFLIYFQGTGAADDSGLPNDRFFAVRPEGSVSTLKIQRTERGDSAVYLCASSLRRGYNEQFFGPGTRLTVL.

This clonotype was picked up many times. V and J are TRBV20-1 and TRBJ2-2; 10 bases are shared with TRBD2. CDR1 and CDR2 (germline): DFQATT, SNEGSKA (reference sequence). J was trimmed by 1 base and V by 6 bases; bases with no gene match: 5. The CDR3 has 15 residues. The CDR3 protein is CSATGLAVNTGELFF. CDR3 nucleotides: TGCAGTGCCACCGGACTAGCGGTGAACACCGGGGAGCTGTTTTTT.

The chain combines TRBV6-5 with TRBJ2-3; possible D gene TRBD2, 6 bases. The V end lost 2 bases, the J end lost 8 bases, and 23 bases lay between the germline ends. The CDR3 is 17 amino acids. Germline lookup yields CDR1 MNHEY and CDR2 SVGAGI. CDR3 residues: CASSYPRRAGLEATQYF. CDR3 nucleotide sequence: TGTGCCAGCAGTTACCCCCGTCGGGCGGGGTTAGAGGCTACGCAGTATTTT.

This clonotype was observed a single time. A much larger clone sits a single nucleotide away, making a read error possible. This chain uses TRBV5-4 with TRBJ2-3, with unresolved D. Germline loops: CDR1 SGHNT, CDR2 YYREEE (reference sequence). Trimming removed 3 bases at V and 4 bases at J, with 6 bases between. The CDR3 length is 12 residues. In nucleotides, the CDR3 is TGTGCCAGCAGCTCCTTCGCAGATACGCAGTATTTT. Translation gives CASSSFADTQYF.

The rearrangement links TRBV29-1 to TRBJ2-7; the match to TRBD1 covers 7 bases. V shed 7 bases, J shed 4 bases, and the junction held 10 bases outside the gene matches. The CDR3 is made up of 13 amino acids. Germline V lookup: CDR1 SQVTM, CDR2 ANQGSEA. For the CDR3, the DNA is TGCAGCGGCCGCCGGGACAGACTTTACGAGCAGTACTTC. It yields the protein CSGRRDRLYEQYF.

This clonotype was seen only a few times. J is TRBJ2-3 and V is TRBV11-3; the D is unclear. CDR3 length: 13 amino acids. CDR1 and CDR2 from the germline V gene are SGHNT and YENEEA. V lost 3 bases and J 7 bases, leaving 11 bases between the germline ends. CDR3 amino acids: CASSFPPTNTQYF. The CDR3 DNA reads as TGTGCCAGCAGCTTTCCGCCGACGAATACGCAGTATTTT.

This clonotype was found a few times. V and J are TRBV28 and TRBJ2-5; 10 bases map to TRBD1. The CDR3 spans 14 residues. After removal of 2 bases from V and 7 bases from J, the junction contained 4 bases not matched to a gene. The germline CDR1 and CDR2 sequences are MDHEN and SYDVKM. CDR3: CASSLRTGGVTQYF. The CDR3 DNA reads TGTGCCAGCAGTTTAAGGACAGGGGGAGTGACCCAGTACTTC.